One sample yielded the 5 T cell receptor beta chains listed below, sequenced in a study of tumor-infiltrating lymphocytes in primary liver carcinoma. The researchers produced TCR beta cDNA from approximately 550 ng total RNA with a constant-region primer. A slightly modified ARM-PCR protocol with three nested multiplex PCR rounds produced these TCR beta libraries. TRBV1-TRBV30 forward primers and a C-beta reverse primer were used in the first two PCR rounds, which each ran for around 11 cycles. Using its own MiXCR run on the multiplex PCR reads, TCRdb lists one record per CDR3 protein. The sample has 50,000 or so distinct CDR3 sequences, over 75% seen once. Between roughly 17 and 30 mg of unsorted bulk tissue served as the source from which RNA and DNA were co-extracted. The sequenced sample consisted of liver tumor tissue from sampling region 5. Subset of the sample: tumor region T5, tumor centre. The receptors stem from a man in his forties with primary liver carcinoma and hepatitis B virus infection.

In DNA form, the CDR3 reads TGCAACGTAATCTGGGACAGGCCTTCTAGGGGAGATACGCAGTATTTT. It specifies CNVIWDRPSRGDTQYF. V is TRBV29-1 and J is TRBJ2-3; 8 nucleotides agree with TRBD1. This CDR3 comprises 16 residues. CDR1 is SQVTM, CDR2 ANQGSEA, per germline.

About this clonotype: Here the CDR3 omits its conserved ending phenylalanine or tryptophan, so a read error is the likely source. The V and J genes are TRBV9 and TRBJ2-3; D is undetermined. V was cut by 4 bases and J by 5 bases, with 11 bases left in between. The CDR3 is made up of 13 amino acids. Germline lookup yields CDR1 SGDLS and CDR2 YYNGEE. The CDR3 here is CASSPRAEDTQYL. The CDR3 bases are TGTGCCAGCAGCCCGAGAGCCGAAGATACGCAGTATTTG.

Of note for this clonotype: A much larger clone lies a single base off, so this may be a read error. The rearrangement joins TRBV28 to TRBJ2-7, with D perhaps TRBD1 or TRBD2 (5 bases each). The CDR3 is 16 residues long. The germline CDR1 and CDR2 sequences are MDHEN and SYDVKM. V was pared by 9 bases and J by 0 bases, with 21 bases between. The chain's CDR3 is CARSPRRRDRSYEQYF. The DNA of the CDR3 is TGTGCCAGGAGTCCTCGGCGTAGGGACCGCTCCTACGAGCAGTACTTC.

Notes on this clonotype: At one end the junction does not follow the germline gene, possibly because of a read error. The rearrangement links TRBV11-2 to TRBJ2-7; possible D gene TRBD1, 5 bases. Germline CDR1 SGHAT, CDR2 FQNNGV. The CDR3 is 14 residues long. CDR3 amino acids: CASSIDARGYEKYF. Written as DNA, the CDR3 is TGTGCTAGCAGCATAGATGCTAGGGGCTACGAGAAGTACTTC.

On this clonotype itself: At one of its ends the junction is not consistent with the germline gene, which may arise from a read error. V is TRBV11-2 and J is TRBJ2-3; D remains ambiguous. The CDR3 runs 14 residues. The germline V gene has CDR1 SGHAT and CDR2 FQNNGV. CDR3 coding DNA: TGTGCTAGCAGCCCCCCGGGCCGCGTAGATACGCAGTATTTT. Protein product: CASSPPGRVDTQYF.